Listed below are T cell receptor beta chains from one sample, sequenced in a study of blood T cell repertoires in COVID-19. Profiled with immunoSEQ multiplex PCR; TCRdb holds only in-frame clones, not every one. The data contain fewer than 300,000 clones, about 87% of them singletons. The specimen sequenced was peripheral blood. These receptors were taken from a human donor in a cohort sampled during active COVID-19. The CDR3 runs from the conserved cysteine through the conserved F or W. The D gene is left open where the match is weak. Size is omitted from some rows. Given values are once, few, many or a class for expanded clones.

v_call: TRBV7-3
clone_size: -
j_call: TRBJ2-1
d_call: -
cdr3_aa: CASSRDSFSTDEQFF
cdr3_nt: TGTGCCAGCAGCCGTGACAGCTTTTCTACGGATGAGCAGTTCTTC

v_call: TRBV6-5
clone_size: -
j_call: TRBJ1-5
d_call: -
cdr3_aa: CASTGGDSNQPQHF
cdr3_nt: TGTGCCAGCACCGGGGGGGATAGCAATCAGCCCCAGCATTTT

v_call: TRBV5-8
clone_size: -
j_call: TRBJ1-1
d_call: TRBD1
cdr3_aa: CASSQYLGTALNTEAFF
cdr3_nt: TGTGCCAGCAGCCAGTACCTCGGGACAGCCTTGAACACTGAAGCTTTCTTT

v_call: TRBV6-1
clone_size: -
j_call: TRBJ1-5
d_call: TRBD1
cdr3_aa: CASSEGTGGNQPQHF
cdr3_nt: TGTGCCAGCAGTGAAGGGACAGGGGGCAATCAGCCCCAGCATTTT

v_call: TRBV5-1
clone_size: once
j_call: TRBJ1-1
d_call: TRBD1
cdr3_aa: CASSLEGQGSLMNTEAFF
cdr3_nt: TGCGCCAGCAGCTTGGAGGGACAGGGTTCTTTAATGAACACTGAAGCTTTCTTT

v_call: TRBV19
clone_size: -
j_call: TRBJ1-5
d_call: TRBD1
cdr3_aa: CASVGGQGAPSNQPQHF
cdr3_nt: TGTGCCAGTGTGGGAGGACAGGGGGCGCCCAGCAATCAGCCCCAGCATTTT

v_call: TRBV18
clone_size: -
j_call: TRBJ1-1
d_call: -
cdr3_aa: CASSPPAGIEAFF
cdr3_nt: TGTGCCAGCTCACCACCGGCAGGTATAGAAGCTTTCTTT

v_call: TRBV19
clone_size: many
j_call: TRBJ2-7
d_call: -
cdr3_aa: CASSLGTSTRVYEQYF
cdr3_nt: TGTGCCAGTAGTCTAGGGACTTCGACGAGGGTCTACGAGCAGTACTTC

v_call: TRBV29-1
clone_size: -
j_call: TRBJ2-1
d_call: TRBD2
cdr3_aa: CSAGLAGNEQFF
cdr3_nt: TGCAGCGCCGGACTAGCGGGGAATGAGCAGTTCTTC

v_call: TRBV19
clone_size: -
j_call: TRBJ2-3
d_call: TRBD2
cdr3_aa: CASSIRTRSDTQYF
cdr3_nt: TGTGCCAGTAGTATACGGACTAGGTCAGATACGCAGTATTTT

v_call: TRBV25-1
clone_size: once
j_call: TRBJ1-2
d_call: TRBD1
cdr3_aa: CASSEGQGHSNGYTF
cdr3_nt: TGTGCCAGCAGTGAAGGACAGGGCCACTCTAATGGCTACACCTTC

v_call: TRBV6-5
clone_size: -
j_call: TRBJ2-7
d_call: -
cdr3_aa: CASSYTDIGSYEQYF
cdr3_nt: TGTGCCAGCAGTTACACGGACATCGGGTCCTACGAGCAGTACTTC

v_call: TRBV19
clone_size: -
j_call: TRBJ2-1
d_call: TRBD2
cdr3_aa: CASSIRSGTDEQFF
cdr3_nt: TGTGCCAGTAGTATCCGGAGCGGGACGGATGAGCAGTTCTTC

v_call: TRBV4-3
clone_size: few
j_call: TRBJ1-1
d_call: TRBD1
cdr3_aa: CASSQVNRGTEAFF
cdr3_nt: TGCGCCAGCAGCCAAGTTAACAGGGGCACTGAAGCTTTCTTT

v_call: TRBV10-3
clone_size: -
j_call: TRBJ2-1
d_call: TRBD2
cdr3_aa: CAISQTSPGNEQFF
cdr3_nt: TGTGCCATCAGTCAGACTAGCCCGGGGAATGAGCAGTTCTTC

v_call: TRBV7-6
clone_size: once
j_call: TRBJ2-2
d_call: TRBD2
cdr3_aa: CASSLEGTSGNTGELFF
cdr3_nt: TGTGCCAGCAGCTTAGAAGGGACTAGCGGGAACACCGGGGAGCTGTTTTTT

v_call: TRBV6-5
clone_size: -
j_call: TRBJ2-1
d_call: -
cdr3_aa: CASSYDRVSSYNEQFF
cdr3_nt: TGTGCCAGCAGTTACGACCGGGTCAGCTCCTACAATGAGCAGTTCTTC

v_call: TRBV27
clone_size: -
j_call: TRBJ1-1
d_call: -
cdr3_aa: CASSLAGNTEAFF
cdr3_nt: TGTGCCAGCAGTTTGGCAGGCAACACTGAAGCTTTCTTT

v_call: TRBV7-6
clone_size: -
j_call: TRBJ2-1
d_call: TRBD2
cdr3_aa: CASSPWTSGRITGDEQFF
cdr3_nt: TGTGCCAGCAGTCCATGGACTAGCGGGAGAATAACTGGGGATGAGCAGTTCTTC

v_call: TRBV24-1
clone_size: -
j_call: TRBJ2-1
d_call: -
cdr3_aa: CATSDPSTYNEQFF
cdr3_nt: TGTGCCACCAGTGATCCTAGCACCTACAATGAGCAGTTCTTC

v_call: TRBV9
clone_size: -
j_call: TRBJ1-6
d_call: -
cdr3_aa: CASSVAGGASYNSPLHF
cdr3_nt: TGTGCCAGCAGCGTAGCGGGGGGCGCATCCTATAATTCACCCCTCCACTTT

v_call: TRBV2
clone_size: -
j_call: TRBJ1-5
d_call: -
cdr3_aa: CASSALDRSNQPQHF
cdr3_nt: TGTGCCAGCAGTGCTTTAGACAGGAGCAATCAGCCCCAGCATTTT

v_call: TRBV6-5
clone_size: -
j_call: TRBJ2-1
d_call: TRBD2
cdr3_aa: CASSYTGTSGNEQFF
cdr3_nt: TGTGCCAGCAGTTACACAGGGACTAGCGGCAATGAGCAGTTCTTC

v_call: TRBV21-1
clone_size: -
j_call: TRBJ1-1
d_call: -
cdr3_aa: CASSKGGYRVSWNTEAFF
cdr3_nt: TGTGCCAGCAGCAAAGGGGGATACAGGGTAAGTTGGAACACTGAAGCTTTCTTT

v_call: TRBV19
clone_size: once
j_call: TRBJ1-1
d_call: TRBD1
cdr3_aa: CASRDRPNTEAFF
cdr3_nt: TGTGCCAGTAGGGACAGGCCGAACACTGAAGCTTTCTTT